These 12 T cell receptor beta chains were sequenced from one sample in a study of tumor-infiltrating lymphocytes in primary liver carcinoma. A primer matching the constant region was used to make TCR beta cDNA from approximately 500 ng of total RNA. Library construction for TCR beta comprised three nested multiplex PCR rounds performed with slightly modified ARM-PCR. TRBV1-TRBV30 forward primers and a C-beta reverse primer were used in the first two PCR rounds, which each ran for nine to ten cycles. Each CDR3 protein is one row after TCRdb ran MiXCR on the multiplex PCR reads. The sample consists of 320,000 or so distinct CDR3 sequences, 65% of them appearing once. Extraction also yielded germline DNA, while blood RNA was obtained from unsorted whole blood. Sequencing used peripheral blood. These receptors all come from a man in his forties or fifties with primary liver carcinoma and hepatitis B virus infection.

Ten or more counts support this clonotype. CDR3 protein: CASSGQPRYEQYF. DNA of the CDR3: TGTGCCAGCAGTGGACAGCCCCGATACGAGCAGTACTTC. The chain couples TRBV6-1 to TRBJ2-7; D may be TRBD1 (5 bases). This CDR3 is 13 amino acids long. CDR1 MNHNS and CDR2 SASEGT come from the germline V gene. The ends were cut back, 4 bases at V and 4 bases at J, with 11 bases in the middle.

The rearrangement links TRBV28 to TRBJ1-5; D perhaps matches TRBD1 (5 bases). The CDR3 extends over 15 amino acids. Trimming shortened V by 5 bases and J by 3 bases, and 14 bases separated the two germline ends. Germline V gene sequence: CDR1 MDHEN, CDR2 SYDVKM. CDR3 loop: CASSRQTLFNQPQHF. CDR3 coding DNA: TGTGCCAGCAGTCGACAGACATTATTCAATCAGCCCCAGCATTTT.

This clonotype was counted once. A much larger clone is a single base away; this may be a read error. V usage is TRBV6-5 and J usage is TRBJ2-5, with TRBD1 matching 7 bases. CDR1 is MNHEY and CDR2 is SVGAGI in the germline V gene. The CDR3 is 15 amino acids. V trimming: 6 bases; J trimming: 2 bases; junction bases outside the gene matches: 9. Written as DNA, the CDR3 is TGTGCCAGCAGCCCCTTGGGGACAGAACAAGAGACCCAGTACTTC. Protein sequence: CASSPLGTEQETQYF.

With respect to this clonotype: The junction departs from the called germline gene at one end, perhaps through a read error. The V and J genes are TRBV7-9 and TRBJ1-1, with D uncertain. This CDR3 contains 10 residues. Germline CDR1 reads SEHNR; CDR2 reads FQNEAQ (reference sequence). The CDR3 loop is CALGGTEAFF. In DNA form, the CDR3 reads TGTGCCCTCGGAGGCACTGAGGCTTTCTTT.

J is TRBJ2-2 and V is TRBV10-2; the match to TRBD2 covers 10 bases. Germline lookup yields CDR1 WSHSY and CDR2 SAAADI. There are 18 residues in the CDR3. V was clipped by 4 bases and J by 1 base; unmatched bases: 9. CDR3 nucleotides: TGCGCCAGCAGTGGGGGAGTGAGACTAGCGGGGAACACCGGGGAGCTGTTTTTT. This translates into CASSGGVRLAGNTGELFF.

This clonotype was counted a few times. The chain joins TRBV28 to TRBJ2-7, with 8 bases matching TRBD2. J was trimmed by 7 bases and V by 6 bases; bases with no gene match: 14. The CDR3 has 15 amino acids. Germline V gene sequence: CDR1 MDHEN, CDR2 SYDVKM. CDR3 sequence: CASRPASAGVNEQYF. DNA for the CDR3: TGTGCCAGCAGGCCCGCGTCAGCGGGAGTGAATGAGCAGTACTTC.

The V and J genes are TRBV18 and TRBJ2-1, with D perhaps matching TRBD2 (5 bases). The CDR3 has 14 residues. CDR1 and CDR2 from the germline V gene are KGHSH and LQKENI. The V and J ends lost 3 bases and 6 bases respectively, with 12 bases between them. The CDR3 DNA is TGTGCCAGCTCACCCGGGATTCGAAGCAATGAGCAGTTCTTC. Translation: CASSPGIRSNEQFF.

The V gene is TRBV5-1, the J gene TRBJ2-3, with a weak D call TRBD1 (6 bases). Germline CDR1 and CDR2: SGHRS and YFSETQ. V was pared by 2 bases and J by 4 bases, with 14 bases between. The CDR3 extends over 15 amino acids. CDR3 region: CASSLGGVSPDTQYF. DNA of the CDR3: TGCGCCAGCAGCTTAGGGGGAGTTTCTCCAGATACGCAGTATTTT.

The chain uses TRBV11-2 and TRBJ1-4; the match to TRBD1 covers 10 bases. This CDR3 has 16 amino acids. V lost 3 bases, J lost 6 bases, and 7 bases stayed unmatched. Germline V gene data show CDR1 as SGHAT and CDR2 as FQNNGV. This CDR3 is CASSFFPGTGDEKLFF. DNA for the CDR3: TGTGCCAGCAGCTTTTTTCCCGGGACAGGGGATGAAAAACTGTTTTTT.

This clonotype was seen repeatedly, ten times or more. The chain couples TRBV11-2 to TRBJ2-3; tentatively, D is TRBD2 (6 bases). The CDR3 is 14 residues long. Trimming took 5 bases from V and 2 from J, leaving 11 bases between them. Germline lookup yields CDR1 SGHAT and CDR2 FQNNGV. CDR3 amino acids: CASSQGLSTDTQYF. The DNA for the CDR3 is TGTGCCAGCAGCCAGGGACTTTCCACAGATACGCAGTATTTT. The full variable domain, rest sourced from reference TRBV11-2 and TRBJ2-3, is EAGVAQSPRYKIIEKRQSVAFWCNPISGHATLYWYQQILGQGPKLLIQFQNNGVVDDSQLPKDRFSAERLKGVDSTLKIQPAKLEDSAVYLCASSQGLSTDTQYFGPGTRLTVL.

In the case of this clonotype: The conserved closing phenylalanine or tryptophan is absent in this CDR3, likely reflecting a read error. The gene calls are TRBV11-2 and TRBJ2-2; D not resolved. The CDR3 is 11 amino acids. Per the germline V gene, CDR1 is SGHAT and CDR2 is FQNNGV. The CDR3 DNA reads TGTGTCAGCAGCTTAGAAGGGGAGCTGTTTCTT. It yields the protein CVSSLEGELFL.

Remarks on this clonotype: The germline gene is not matched at one end of the junction; a read error may be the cause. This chain connects TRBV11-1 to TRBJ2-5, with D possibly being TRBD2 (5 bases). The CDR3 extends over 13 amino acids. Germline CDR1 and CDR2: SGHAT and FQDESV (reference sequence). In DNA form, the CDR3 reads TGTGCCAGCAGCTTAGGAGTTGGGGAGACCGAGTACTTT. Encoded protein: CASSLGVGETEYF.